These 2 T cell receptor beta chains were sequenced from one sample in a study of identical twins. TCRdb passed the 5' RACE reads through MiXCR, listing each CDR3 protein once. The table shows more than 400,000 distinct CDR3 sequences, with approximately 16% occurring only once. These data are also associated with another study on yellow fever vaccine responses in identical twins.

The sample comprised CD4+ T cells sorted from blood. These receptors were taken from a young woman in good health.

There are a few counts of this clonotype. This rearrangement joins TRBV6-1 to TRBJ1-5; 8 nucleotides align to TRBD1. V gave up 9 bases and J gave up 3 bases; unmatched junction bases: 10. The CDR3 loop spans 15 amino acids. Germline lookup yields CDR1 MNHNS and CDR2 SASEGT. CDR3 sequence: CASVTGTGHNQPQHF. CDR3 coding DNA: TGTGCCAGTGTGACCGGGACAGGCCACAATCAGCCCCAGCATTTT.

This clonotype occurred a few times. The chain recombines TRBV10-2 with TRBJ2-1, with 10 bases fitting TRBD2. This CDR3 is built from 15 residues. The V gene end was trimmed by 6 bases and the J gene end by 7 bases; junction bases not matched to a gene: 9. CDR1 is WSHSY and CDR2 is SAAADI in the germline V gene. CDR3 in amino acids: CASRPLAGVVNEQFF. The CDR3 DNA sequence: TGCGCCAGCAGACCTCTAGCGGGGGTAGTAAATGAGCAGTTCTTC.